Each of the 22 T cell receptor beta chains below was sequenced from the same sample in a study of CD4 T cells in relation to SARS-CoV-2 and coronaviruses. Some clones are missing from TCRdb's copy, which holds only in-frame ones; the method was immunoSEQ multiplex PCR. This sample has tens of thousands of clones, with about 87% found just once. These receptors' antigens are unknown. Sequences were obtained from naive CD4+ T cells from PBMCs, cultured in vitro. Documented subset: naive CD4+ T cells isolated by negative enrichment. Receptors were obtained from an adult with COVID-19.

The chain carries TRBV2 and TRBJ1-2; 8 positions match TRBD1. From germline, CDR1 is SNHLY and CDR2 FYNNEI. The J segment lost 2 bases and the V segment lost 11 bases, leaving 1 base of the junction unmatched. CDR3 length: 11 amino acids. Here the CDR3 DNA reads TGTGCCGGACAGGGAAACTATGGCTACACCTTC. Its translation: CAGQGNYGYTF.

The chain carries TRBV30 and TRBJ1-1; no clear D gene. Germline CDR1 reads GTSNPN; CDR2 reads SVGIG (reference sequence). CDR3 length equals 12 residues. With 2 bases removed from V and 11 bases from J, the gap between germline ends came to 15 bases. The chain's CDR3 is CAWSSSRPHAFF. CDR3 DNA: TGTGCCTGGAGTTCCTCGCGGCCGCATGCTTTCTTT.

This rearrangement joins TRBV2 to TRBJ2-1; TRBD2 might be the D (5 bases). Germline CDR1 and CDR2: SNHLY and FYNNEI. The CDR3 runs to 14 residues. V was shortened by 7 bases and J by 4 bases, with 14 bases between the two germline ends. For the CDR3, the DNA is TGTGCCAGCAAAAGGGAGCGGCAATACAATGAGCAGTTCTTC. This gives the protein CASKRERQYNEQFF.

J is TRBJ2-1 and V is TRBV4-3; 7 nucleotides agree with TRBD2. The CDR3 totals 16 residues. The junction had 5 bases not matched to a gene; V was cut back by 1 base and J by 2 bases. Germline V gives CDR1 LGHNA, CDR2 YSLEER. As DNA, the CDR3 is TGCGCCAGCAGCCAAGGTCCCAGCGGGGCCTACAATGAGCAGTTCTTC. Its protein is CASSQGPSGAYNEQFF.

This clone was recorded once. The CDR3 protein is CASSPPGGRGYTEAFF. DNA for the CDR3: TGCGCCAGCAGCCCCCCCGGAGGGAGGGGGTACACTGAAGCTTTCTTT. This chain uses TRBV5-1 with TRBJ1-1, with TRBD1 as a possible D gene (6 bases). The CDR3 is made up of 16 amino acids. Trimming stripped 4 bases from V and 3 bases from J, with 19 bases between. Germline V gene lookup returns CDR1 SGHRS and CDR2 YFSETQ. The variable domain in full, with the rest retrieved from reference TRBV5-1 and TRBJ1-1, is KAGVTQTPRYLIKTRGQQVTLSCSPISGHRSVSWYQQTPGQGLQFLFEYFSETQRNKGNFPGRFSGRQFSNSRSEMNVSTLELGDSALYLCASSPPGGRGYTEAFFGQGTRLTVV.

DNA of the CDR3: TGTGCCAGCCTTCAAGGCGGGAGCATATCCTACGAGCAGTACTTC. Its translation is CASLQGGSISYEQYF. V is TRBV2 and J is TRBJ2-7; 7 positions match TRBD2. The CDR3 contains 15 residues. The J segment lost 1 base and the V segment lost 8 bases, leaving 11 bases of the junction unmatched. CDR1 and CDR2 from the germline V gene are SNHLY and FYNNEI. The whole variable domain, remainder taken from reference TRBV2 and TRBJ2-7, is EPEVTQTPSHQVTQMGQEVILRCVPISNHLYFYWYRQILGQKVEFLVSFYNNEISEKSEIFDDQFSVERPDGSNFTLKIRSTKLEDSAMYFCASLQGGSISYEQYFGPGTRLTVT.

The chain combines TRBV9 with TRBJ2-1; 13 bases line up with TRBD2. The germline V gene has CDR1 SGDLS and CDR2 YYNGEE. The CDR3 sequence is 18 residues long. J lost 3 bases, V lost 1 base, and 7 bases had no gene match. The CDR3 protein is CASSVTTGTSGIYNEQFF. In DNA form, the CDR3 reads TGTGCCAGCAGCGTAACAACCGGGACTAGCGGGATCTACAATGAGCAGTTCTTC.

The chain recombines TRBV5-5 with TRBJ2-1, with D possibly TRBD2 on 5 matching bases. Per germline, CDR1 SGHKS and CDR2 YYEKEE (reference sequence). Trimming took 7 bases from V and 3 from J, leaving 17 bases between them. The CDR3 loop spans 15 amino acids. The CDR3 region has the DNA TGTGCCAGCTGCCTAGGAAGCGGCGGCTACAATGAGCAGTTCTTC. Protein: CASCLGSGGYNEQFF.

This chain connects TRBV27 to TRBJ2-2, with TRBD1 matching over 12 bases. The length of the CDR3 is 20 residues. The V gene end was trimmed by 3 bases and the J gene end by 1 base; junction bases not matched to a gene: 12. Germline-derived CDR1 and CDR2 are MNHEY and SMNVEV (reference sequence). CDR3 amino acids: CASSFHKARDRGLNTGELFF. The CDR3 DNA is TGTGCCAGCAGTTTTCATAAGGCCCGGGACAGGGGGCTGAACACCGGGGAGCTGTTTTTT.

In this sample, this clone turned up a few times. The gene calls are TRBV7-3 and TRBJ1-5, with D possibly being TRBD1 (6 bases). This CDR3 region has 19 residues. Germline values: CDR1 SGHTA, CDR2 FQGTGA. Trimming removed 0 bases at V and 5 bases at J, with 23 bases between. As DNA, the CDR3 is TGTGCCAGCAGCTTAACTGTCAGGGGTCTGTTCTCCTACTATCAGCCCCAGCATTTT. Protein sequence: CASSLTVRGLFSYYQPQHF.

The chain couples TRBV25-1 to TRBJ2-5; perhaps TRBD2 as D (5 bases). Germline V gene data show CDR1 as MGHDK and CDR2 as SYGVNS. V was cut by 2 bases and J by 5 bases, with 12 bases left in between. The length of the CDR3 is 14 residues. The CDR3 reads CASSEPWTGETQYF. The CDR3 nucleotides read TGTGCCAGCAGTGAACCCTGGACGGGGGAGACCCAGTACTTC.

The CDR3 region is CASSRMESDTGELFF. Here the CDR3 DNA reads TGTGCCAGCAGCAGAATGGAGAGTGACACCGGGGAGCTGTTTTTT. This sequence joins TRBV3-1 (or the pseudogene TRBV3-2) and TRBJ2-2, with D hard to call. The ends were cut back, 5 bases at V and 3 bases at J, with 13 bases in the middle. CDR1 and CDR2 (germline): LGHDT, YNNKEL (reference sequence). There are 15 residues in the CDR3.

The V and J genes are TRBV30 and TRBJ1-6; a weak D match, TRBD1 (5 bases). This CDR3 contains 18 residues. Trimming removed 2 bases at V and 0 bases at J, with 17 bases between. From germline, CDR1 is GTSNPN and CDR2 SVGIG (reference sequence). The CDR3 region is CAWSTGHTSSSYNSPLHF. The CDR3 DNA reads TGTGCCTGGAGTACAGGACATACGTCAAGCTCCTATAATTCACCCCTCCACTTT.

In its sample, this clone was seen once. The chain is built from TRBV6-5 and TRBJ1-2; D perhaps matches TRBD1 (5 bases). There are 13 residues in the CDR3. In germline, CDR1 is MNHEY, CDR2 SVGAGI. V gave up 6 bases and J gave up 8 bases, with 16 bases separating them. CDR3 DNA sequence: TGTGCCAGCAGGCGCAGGGAAAGGAGCGGCTACACCTTC. Translation gives CASRRRERSGYTF.

The chain recombines TRBV2 with TRBJ1-4; D remains ambiguous. The CDR3 has 14 residues. Per the germline V gene, CDR1 is SNHLY and CDR2 is FYNNEI. V was pared by 6 bases and J by 0 bases, with 8 bases between. The CDR3 reads CASRVEATNEKLFF. In DNA, the CDR3 is TGTGCCAGCAGGGTAGAAGCAACTAATGAAAAACTGTTTTTT.

The genes are TRBV29-1 and TRBJ2-5; D unresolved. Between the trimmed V and J ends, which lost 7 bases and 2 bases, there was a span of 11 bases. Germline assignment: CDR1 SQVTM and CDR2 ANQGSEA. This CDR3 contains 12 residues. CDR3 bases: TGCAGCGCAAAGGGTGTTCAAGAGACCCAGTACTTC. The encoded protein is CSAKGVQETQYF.

This rearrangement joins TRBV19 to TRBJ2-4, with TRBD2 matching over 9 bases. Trimming at V came to 5 bases and at J to 6 bases, leaving 11 bases not matched to a gene. This CDR3 spans 16 amino acids. The germline V gene encodes CDR1 LNHDA and CDR2 SQIVND (reference sequence). CDR3 nucleotide sequence: TGTGCCAGTAGTTCCCGGACTAGCGAGGACTCAAACATTCAGTACTTC. This codes for CASSSRTSEDSNIQYF.

This clone came up once. This chain connects TRBV5-5 to TRBJ2-5, with TRBD1 matching over 9 bases. The CDR3 spans 14 residues. With 5 bases clipped from V and 5 bases from J, the junction kept 7 bases outside the gene matches. Germline CDR1 reads SGHKS; CDR2 reads YYEKEE (reference sequence). The CDR3 spells CASSTTGGWETQYF. The CDR3 nucleotides read TGTGCCAGCAGTACCACAGGGGGCTGGGAGACCCAGTACTTC.

The chain combines TRBV3-1 (or the pseudogene TRBV3-2) with TRBJ2-1; 9 nucleotides agree with TRBD2. CDR3 length equals 17 residues. With 1 base clipped from V and 2 bases from J, the junction kept 6 bases outside the gene matches. The germline V gene encodes CDR1 LGHDT and CDR2 YNNKEL (reference sequence). Here the CDR3 reads CASSQGRLAGPYNEQFF. DNA of the CDR3: TGTGCCAGCAGCCAAGGTCGGCTAGCGGGACCCTACAATGAGCAGTTCTTC.

This clone has just a few counts. This chain connects TRBV5-4 to TRBJ2-1, with D tentatively TRBD2 (5 bases). V shed 5 bases and J shed 4 bases, with 19 bases lying between them. This CDR3 comprises 16 residues. Germline assignment: CDR1 SGHNT and CDR2 YYREEE (reference sequence). The CDR3 is CASRDATGNSYNEQFF. The CDR3 DNA reads TGTGCCAGCAGGGACGCGACCGGGAATTCTTACAATGAGCAGTTCTTC.

The chain joins TRBV9 to TRBJ2-1; 9 bases map to TRBD2. This CDR3 is built from 15 residues. The J segment lost 5 bases and the V segment lost 0 bases, leaving 3 bases of the junction unmatched. In germline, CDR1 is SGDLS, CDR2 YYNGEE. The CDR3 DNA is TGTGCCAGCAGCGTAGGGGCGGGAGGGAACAATGAGCAGTTCTTC. It specifies CASSVGAGGNNEQFF.

V gene TRBV20-1 combines with J gene TRBJ1-2; D ambiguous. Germline V gives CDR1 DFQATT, CDR2 SNEGSKA (reference sequence). This CDR3 has 11 amino acids. V shed 3 bases and J shed 2 bases, with 4 bases lying between them. The CDR3 sequence is CSASVNYGYTF. The DNA of the CDR3 is TGCAGTGCTAGTGTAAACTATGGCTACACCTTC.